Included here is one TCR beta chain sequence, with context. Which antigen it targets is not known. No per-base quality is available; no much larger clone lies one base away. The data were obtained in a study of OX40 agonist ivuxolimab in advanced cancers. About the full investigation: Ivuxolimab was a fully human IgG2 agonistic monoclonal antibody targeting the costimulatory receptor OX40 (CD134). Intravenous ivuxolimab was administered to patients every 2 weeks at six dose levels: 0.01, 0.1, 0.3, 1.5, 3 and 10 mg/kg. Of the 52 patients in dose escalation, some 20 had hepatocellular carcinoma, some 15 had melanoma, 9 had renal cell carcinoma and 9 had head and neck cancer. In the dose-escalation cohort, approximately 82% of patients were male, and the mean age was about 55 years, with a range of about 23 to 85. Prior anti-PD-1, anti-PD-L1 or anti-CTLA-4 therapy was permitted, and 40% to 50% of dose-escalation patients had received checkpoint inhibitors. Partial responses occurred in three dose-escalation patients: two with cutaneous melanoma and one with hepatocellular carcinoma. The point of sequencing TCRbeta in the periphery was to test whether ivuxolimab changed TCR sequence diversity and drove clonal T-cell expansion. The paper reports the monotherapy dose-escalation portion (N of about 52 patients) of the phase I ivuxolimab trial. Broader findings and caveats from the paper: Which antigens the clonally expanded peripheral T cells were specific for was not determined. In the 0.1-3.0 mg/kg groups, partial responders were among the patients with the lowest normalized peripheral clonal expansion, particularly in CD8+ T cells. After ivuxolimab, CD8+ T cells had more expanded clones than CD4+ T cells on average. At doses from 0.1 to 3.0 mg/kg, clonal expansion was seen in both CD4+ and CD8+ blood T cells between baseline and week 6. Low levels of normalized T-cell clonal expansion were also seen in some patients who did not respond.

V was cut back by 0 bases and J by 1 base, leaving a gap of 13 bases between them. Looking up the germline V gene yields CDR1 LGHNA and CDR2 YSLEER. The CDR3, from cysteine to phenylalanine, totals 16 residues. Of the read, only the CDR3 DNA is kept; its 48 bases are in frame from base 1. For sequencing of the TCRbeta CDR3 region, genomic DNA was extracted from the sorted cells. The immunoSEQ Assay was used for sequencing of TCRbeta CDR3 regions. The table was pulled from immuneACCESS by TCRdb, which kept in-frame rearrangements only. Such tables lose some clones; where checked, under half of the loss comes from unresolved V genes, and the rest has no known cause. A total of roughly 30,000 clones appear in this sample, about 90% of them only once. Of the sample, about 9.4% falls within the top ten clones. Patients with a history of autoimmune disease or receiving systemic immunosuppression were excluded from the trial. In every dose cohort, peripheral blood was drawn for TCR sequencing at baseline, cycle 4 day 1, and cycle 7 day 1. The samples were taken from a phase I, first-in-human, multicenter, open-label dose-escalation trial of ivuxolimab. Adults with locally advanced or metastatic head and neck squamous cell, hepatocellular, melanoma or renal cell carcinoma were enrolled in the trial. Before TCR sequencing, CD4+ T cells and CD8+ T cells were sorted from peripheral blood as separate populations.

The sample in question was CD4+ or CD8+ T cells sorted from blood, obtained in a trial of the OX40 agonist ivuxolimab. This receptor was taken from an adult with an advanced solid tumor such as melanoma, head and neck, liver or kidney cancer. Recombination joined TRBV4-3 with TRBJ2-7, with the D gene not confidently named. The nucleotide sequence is TGCGCCAGCAGCCAAGATCAGTGGGCAGGTTCCTACGAGCAGTACTTC. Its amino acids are CASSQDQWAGSYEQYF.